This TCR beta chain came from a study of blood T cell repertoires in COVID-19. The data were produced by immunoSEQ multiplex PCR, yet TCRdb's version contains in-frame clones alone and is incomplete. The data hold 390,000 or so clones, with 90% observed a single time. V gave up 4 bases and J gave up 1 base; unmatched junction bases: 16. Per germline, CDR1 SEHNR and CDR2 FQNEAQ (reference sequence). The CDR3 runs to 18 residues. Specimen: peripheral blood. The sequence was obtained from a man aged 18 to 30 with active or convalescent COVID-19. V is TRBV7-9 and J is TRBJ2-7; 7 bases are shared with TRBD1. CDR3 region: CASSYPTEKSGGSYEQYF. CDR3 coding DNA: TGTGCCAGCAGCTACCCTACCGAAAAGTCAGGGGGTTCCTACGAGCAGTACTTC.